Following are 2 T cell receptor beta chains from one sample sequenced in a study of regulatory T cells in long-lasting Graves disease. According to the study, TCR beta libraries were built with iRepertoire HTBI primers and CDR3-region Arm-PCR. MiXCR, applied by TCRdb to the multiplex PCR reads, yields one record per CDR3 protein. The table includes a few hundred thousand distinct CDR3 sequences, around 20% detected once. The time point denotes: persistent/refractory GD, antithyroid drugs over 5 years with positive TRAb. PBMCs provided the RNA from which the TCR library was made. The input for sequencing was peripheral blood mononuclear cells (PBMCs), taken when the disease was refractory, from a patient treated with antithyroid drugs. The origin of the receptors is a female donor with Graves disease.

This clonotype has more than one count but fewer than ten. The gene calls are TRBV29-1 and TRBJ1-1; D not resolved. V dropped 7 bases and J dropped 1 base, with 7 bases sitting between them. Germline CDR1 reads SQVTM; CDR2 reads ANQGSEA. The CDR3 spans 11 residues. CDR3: CSAEENTEAFF. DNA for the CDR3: TGCAGCGCTGAGGAGAACACTGAAGCTTTCTTT.

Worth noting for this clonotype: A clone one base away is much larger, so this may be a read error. The CDR3 spells CASSPVDTGVLFF. The CDR3 DNA follows: TGTGCCAGCTCACCAGTGGACACCGGGGTGCTGTTTTTT. The V gene is TRBV18, the J gene TRBJ2-2; either TRBD1 or TRBD2 may fit D (5 bases each). Germline V gene data show CDR1 as KGHSH and CDR2 as LQKENI. The CDR3 runs to 13 residues.